This T cell receptor beta chain was identified during a study of T cell responses to AZD1222 COVID-19 vaccine. The assay was immunoSEQ multiplex PCR, and TCRdb's table has in-frame clones only and misses some. The table includes about 140,000 clones, about nine tenths detected once. The germline gives CDR1 MNHNS, CDR2 SASEGT. Unmatched junction bases numbered 10, after V lost 4 bases and J lost 7 bases. The CDR3 is 16 amino acids. Findings of the study overall: Dominant at 160-218 and 743-854, vaccine-associated CD4 TCRs also spanned spike. Targets within unmutated variant regions were reportedly found for nearly half of spike-specific TCRs.

Turning to this clone: What it binds is not known.

The specimen comprised peripheral blood, sampled 28 days after the second AZD1222 dose. The receptor was derived from an adult who received the AZD1222 COVID-19 vaccine. The chain has TRBV6-1 and TRBJ1-4; 9 nucleotides match TRBD1. In DNA form, the CDR3 reads TGTGCCAGCAGTGGCTTCCTACAGGGGGCAATTGAAAAACTGTTTTTT. This sequence encodes CASSGFLQGAIEKLFF.